This TCR beta chain was recorded in a study of response to subunit inactivated influenza vaccine (dated by TCRdb to 2016 to 2019). For context, the study as a whole: Deep quantitative profiling of the T cell receptor repertoire was used in the study to follow responses to a trivalent subunit inactivated influenza vaccine.

Turning to this clonotype: Its antigen is not yet known. No much larger clone is present one base from it, and per-base qualities are unavailable.

Receptors were amplified or captured by RT-PCR. Reads for this sample came from an Illumina HiSeq 2500. TCRdb reprocessed the public reads (quality trimming at Q25 with fastp, clone calling with MiXCR) and kept in-frame beta chains. Entries that share a CDR3 protein sequence are merged under the most common genes and DNA. Across this sample there are about 500,000 distinct CDR3 sequences, with 16% seen only once. In total, the top ten clones hold roughly 3.1% of the sample. Broad study findings and their caveats: The authors proposed that each seasonal influenza vaccination may bring in only a limited number of new T cells.

Sequencing was performed on CD4+ T cells sorted from PBMCs, taken about 23 months after vaccination. This receptor was identified in a man between 50 and 69 years old who received an inactivated influenza vaccine. Donor details come from another sample of the same person, matched by shared clones.

The CDR3 has the sequence CASRHGGMNTEAFF. The DNA reads TGTGCCAGCCGACATGGTGGCATGAACACTGAAGCTTTCTTT. In this chain, TRBV3-1 is recombined with TRBJ1-1; the D gene remains uncertain. CDR1 and CDR2 (LGHDT, YNNKEL) derive from the germline V gene (reference sequence). The trim is 8 bases for V and 0 bases for J, with a gap of 13 bases between the germline ends. Its CDR3 holds 14 amino acids, cysteine through phenylalanine. Left in the record is the CDR3 DNA by itself, 42 bases read in frame from the first base.